The sequence of this T cell receptor beta chain was determined in a study of regulatory T cells in long-lasting Graves disease. Looking at the study overall: Graves' patients with a new diagnosis had received antithyroid drugs under 3 months.

Arm-PCR of CDR3 regions and iRepertoire HTBI primers were used to build TCR beta libraries. TCRdb fed the multiplex PCR reads into MiXCR, producing one record per CDR3 protein. The data hold around 400,000 distinct CDR3 sequences, with roughly a sixth observed a single time. This clonotype occurred a few times. Time point defined: newly diagnosed GD, antithyroid drugs for less than 3 months. Generation of the TCR library employed RNA extracted from PBMCs. Diagnosis followed American Thyroid Association guidelines for Graves' disease. The clonotype originates from a female donor with Graves disease. Sequenced here: peripheral blood mononuclear cells (PBMCs), sampled at new diagnosis, from a patient treated with antithyroid drugs.

The CDR3 region is CATSRVYGGGKGVSNQPQHF. In DNA form, the CDR3 reads TGTGCCACCAGCAGGGTCTACGGTGGGGGGAAGGGGGTAAGCAATCAGCCCCAGCATTTT. The J gene is TRBJ1-5, the V gene TRBV15; tentative D call: TRBD1 (6 bases). V lost 3 bases to trimming and J lost 1 base, with 25 bases between them. Germline V gene data show CDR1 as LNHNV and CDR2 as YYDKDF (reference sequence). The CDR3 has 20 residues. The whole variable domain, filled in from reference TRBV15 and TRBJ1-5, reads DAMVIQNPRYQVTQFGKPVTLSCSQTLNHNVMYWYQQKSSQAPKLLFHYYDKDFNNEADTPDNFQSRRPNTSFCFLDIRSPGLGDTAMYLCATSRVYGGGKGVSNQPQHFGDGTRLSIL.